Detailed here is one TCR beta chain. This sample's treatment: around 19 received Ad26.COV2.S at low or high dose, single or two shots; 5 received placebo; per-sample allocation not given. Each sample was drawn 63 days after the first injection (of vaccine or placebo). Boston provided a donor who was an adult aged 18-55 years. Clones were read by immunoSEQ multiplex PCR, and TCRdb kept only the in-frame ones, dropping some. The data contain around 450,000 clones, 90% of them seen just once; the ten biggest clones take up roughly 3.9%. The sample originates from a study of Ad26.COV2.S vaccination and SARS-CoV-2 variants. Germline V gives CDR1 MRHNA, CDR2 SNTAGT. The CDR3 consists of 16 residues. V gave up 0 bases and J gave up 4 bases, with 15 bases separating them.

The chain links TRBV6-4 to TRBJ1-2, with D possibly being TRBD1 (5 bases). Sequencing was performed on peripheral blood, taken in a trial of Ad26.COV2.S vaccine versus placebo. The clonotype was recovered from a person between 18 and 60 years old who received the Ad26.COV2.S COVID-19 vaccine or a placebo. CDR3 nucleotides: TGTGCCAGCAGTGACTCTTCGACAGCCGACCTCTATGGCTACACCTTC. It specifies CASSDSSTADLYGYTF.